This T cell receptor beta chain was recorded in a study of PD-1 blockade in classical Hodgkin lymphoma (dated by TCRdb to the early 2020s). For the wider study: Nivolumab dosing was 3 mg/kg intravenously every 2 weeks, continuing until either disease progression or unacceptable toxicity. The study used TCR beta sequencing and CyTOF to define a peripheral blood immune signature of response to PD-1 blockade in classical Hodgkin lymphoma. The paper as a whole reports these results and caveats: Baseline diversity similar to that of newly diagnosed patients was observed in trial patients achieving complete response, whereas significantly lower diversity was observed in partial responders and progressors. The study covered only a single clinical trial cohort, and the causes of the repertoire differences, possibly disease activity or prior therapy, were still not defined. Baseline TCR diversity was reported to be lower in newly diagnosed patients than in healthy donors and to be lower still in relapsed/refractory patients. A significant rise by C4D1 was seen in CD4+ but not CD8+ TCR diversity (p=0.0027 vs p=0.16), with the rise being most apparent in complete responders (p=0.02). Diversity was lower in patients who began nivolumab less than 1 year after ASCT, so these patients were left out of later analyses to avoid confounding by immune reconstitution.

This clone has more than one count but fewer than ten. What this receptor recognizes is not known. Base qualities are not at hand, and no much larger clone is one base apart. Explained via the paper, the time point label denotes: cycle 4 day 1 (C4D1), after more than five weeks of nivolumab. All trial patients had relapsed after autologous stem cell transplantation, with cohorts A, B and C differing in prior brentuximab vedotin exposure. The trial cohort was composed of approximately 60 patients with relapsed/refractory classical Hodgkin lymphoma, for whom complete response, partial response or progressive disease was recorded as best overall response. In the multi-cohort phase II CheckMate 205 trial, trial patients received single-agent nivolumab. Best overall response was determined by an independent review committee according to the 2007 International Working Group response criteria. Trial PBMCs were obtained immediately prior to nivolumab initiation (C1D1) and on therapy at cycle 2 day 1 and cycle 4 day 1. Peripheral blood was collected in 8 mL Vacutainer Cell Preparation Tubes, from which PBMCs were isolated by centrifugation and then cryopreserved.

Genomic DNA was isolated using the Qiagen DNeasy kit from unsorted PBMCs as well as from negatively selected CD4+ and CD8+ fractions. TCR beta CDR3 regions were subjected to amplification by immunoSEQ multiplex PCR with primers that anneal to V and J segments. Amplification bias was minimized using a synthetic immune receptor repertoire, and residual bias was removed computationally after sequencing. Turning to the authors' computational methods: Repertoire diversity was quantified as the Shannon entropy index using custom Python scripts. The unsorted, CD4+ and CD8+ repertoires were each analyzed separately, with the exception of combined analyses, where CD4+ and CD8+ sequences were merged in silico. Clonal expansion was defined as at least a 2-fold frequency increase after treatment relative to C1D1, with a pseudocount of 0.5 for undetected baseline clones. Singleton clones were defined as clones with 0 or 1 copy at C1D1, and non-singleton clones were defined as clones with 2 or more copies. By matching protein sequences in sorted samples from the same patient, clones expanded in unsorted samples were annotated as CD4+, CD8+ or unknown. Wilcoxon tests on paired samples were used to test changes in diversity from C1D1 to C4D1. The table comes from immuneACCESS by way of TCRdb, which keeps in-frame sequences with V and J called. Part of the clones is missing from these tables; in studies checked, under half for an unresolved V gene and the rest for unknown reasons. V, J and clone size were drawn from that table, and D and trimming were deduced from the DNA. Present in this sample are 34,000 or so clones, 65% to 85% of which were seen just once. The ten largest clones add up to roughly 17% of the sample.

According to the germline V gene, CDR1 reads MNHNS and CDR2 reads SASEGT. The CDR3 starts with the cysteine, ends with the phenylalanine, and has 15 residues. CDR3 DNA only is kept here, 45 bases in frame from base 1. The V end loses 0 bases and the J end loses 4 bases, and a stretch of 12 bases separates them. The material was peripheral blood mononuclear cells (PBMCs), obtained before the fourth cycle of nivolumab. The chain couples TRBV6-1 to TRBJ1-2; perhaps TRBD1 is the D gene, with 6 bases matching. The sequence derives from a human donor with classical Hodgkin lymphoma. The CDR3 corresponds to CASSEAGTYVYGYTF. The nucleotide sequence is given as TGTGCCAGCAGTGAAGCGGGGACATACGTCTATGGCTACACCTTC.